Below are 9 T cell receptor beta chains sequenced from a single sample in a study of cytomegalovirus exposure and HLA in healthy donors. Primers included in the PCR were 60 Vbeta and 13 Jbeta primers. Assay: immunoSEQ multiplex PCR; the TCRdb copy retains only in-frame clones and omits some. The sample shows 86,000 or so clones, around 79% of them seen only once. Sequenced: PBMCs. Every receptor here comes from a woman in her thirties or forties in good health and CMV-seropositive.

This chain links TRBV18 with TRBJ2-7; 11 nucleotides match TRBD2. In germline, CDR1 is KGHSH, CDR2 LQKENI. V lost 5 bases and J lost 9; bases outside the gene matches: 6. CDR3 length equals 13 residues. The CDR3 DNA reads as TGTGCCAGCTCAGCGGGACTAGCGGTCGGGCAGTACTTC. It yields the protein CASSAGLAVGQYF.

The chain combines TRBV27 with TRBJ2-2; D is unresolved. V lost 5 bases to trimming and J lost 2 bases, with 9 bases between them. This CDR3 comprises 14 residues. The germline gives CDR1 MNHEY, CDR2 SMNVEV (reference sequence). CDR3 nucleotide sequence: TGTGCCAGCAGTCCGGTCGTAAACACCGGGGAGCTGTTTTTT. It encodes CASSPVVNTGELFF.

The V gene is TRBV14, the J gene TRBJ2-7, with D possibly TRBD2 on 6 matching bases. V was shortened by 0 bases and J by 4 bases, with 13 bases between the two germline ends. The CDR3 totals 15 residues. Per the germline V gene, CDR1 is SGHDN and CDR2 is FVKESK. The CDR3 region is CASSQDLGGWYEQYF. The CDR3, as DNA: TGTGCCAGCAGCCAAGATCTTGGAGGGTGGTACGAGCAGTACTTC.

CDR3 residues: CASSGHTSTRREAFF. For the CDR3, the DNA is TGTGCCAGCAGCGGTCACACATCGACTCGACGAGAAGCTTTCTTT. J is TRBJ1-1 and V is TRBV9; unclear D gene. The germline V gene has CDR1 SGDLS and CDR2 YYNGEE. CDR3 length: 15 amino acids. V was trimmed by 3 bases and J by 8 bases, leaving 20 bases between them.

The gene calls are TRBV14 and TRBJ1-1, with D uncertain. V was clipped by 5 bases and J by 1 base, with 14 bases between them. The CDR3 covers 15 residues. The germline gives CDR1 SGHDN, CDR2 FVKESK. For the CDR3, the DNA is TGTGCCAGCAGCGTCCATAAAGCCTGGAACACTGAAGCTTTCTTT. Translation gives CASSVHKAWNTEAFF.

This CDR3 is CASSPMMGGTQYF. CDR3 coding DNA: TGTGCCAGCAGTCCCATGATGGGAGGTACGCAGTATTTT. V usage is TRBV28 and J usage is TRBJ2-3; D possibly corresponds to TRBD2 (6 bases). Germline V CDR1 and CDR2: MDHEN, SYDVKM. The CDR3 extends over 13 amino acids. Trimming removed 5 bases at V and 8 bases at J, with 14 bases between.

The CDR3 nucleotides read TGTGCCAGCAGCCGGGACTTTACGTTCTTC. Its translation is CASSRDFTFF. The V call is TRBV25-1, the J call TRBJ2-1; D is possibly TRBD2 (6 bases). Germline loops: CDR1 MGHDK, CDR2 SYGVNS. The CDR3 sequence is 10 residues long. V gave up 6 bases and J gave up 15 bases, with 12 bases separating them.

This clone has a handful of counts. The chain employs TRBV7-2 and TRBJ2-2; possibly TRBD1 for D (5 bases). Germline CDR1 SGHTA, CDR2 FQGNSA. Trimming cost V 6 bases and J 0 bases, with 8 bases left between them. This CDR3 contains 14 residues. This CDR3 is CASRTTANTGELFF. The CDR3, as DNA: TGTGCCAGCAGGACGACAGCGAACACCGGGGAGCTGTTTTTT.

CDR3 in DNA: TGTGCCAGCAGCTTAGTGGGGGGATACGCCACTGAAGCTTTCTTT. It is translated as CASSLVGGYATEAFF. This chain joins TRBV7-2 and TRBJ1-1; the D gene is possibly TRBD1 (5 bases). V was pared by 1 base and J by 4 bases, with 13 bases between. The CDR3 runs 15 residues. CDR1 SGHTA and CDR2 FQGNSA come from the germline V gene.